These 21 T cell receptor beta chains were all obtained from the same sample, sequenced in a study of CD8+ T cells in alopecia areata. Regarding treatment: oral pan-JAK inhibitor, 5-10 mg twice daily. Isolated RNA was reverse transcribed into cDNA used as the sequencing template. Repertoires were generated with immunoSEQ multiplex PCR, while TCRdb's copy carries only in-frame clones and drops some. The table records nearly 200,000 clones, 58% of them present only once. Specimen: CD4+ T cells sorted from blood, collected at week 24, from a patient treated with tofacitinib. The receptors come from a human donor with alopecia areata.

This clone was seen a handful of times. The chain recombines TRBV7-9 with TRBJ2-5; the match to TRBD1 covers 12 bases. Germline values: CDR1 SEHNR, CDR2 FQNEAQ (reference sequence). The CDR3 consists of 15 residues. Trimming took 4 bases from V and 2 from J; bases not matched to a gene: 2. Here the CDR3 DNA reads TGTGCCAGCAGCTCGGGACAGGGGGCTCAAGAGACCCAGTACTTC. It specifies CASSSGQGAQETQYF. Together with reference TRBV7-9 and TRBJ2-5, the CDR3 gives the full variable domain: DTGVSQNPRHKITKRGQNVTFRCDPISEHNRLYWYRQTLGQGPEFLTYFQNEAQLEKSRLLSDRFSAERPKGSFSTLEIQRTEQGDSAMYLCASSSGQGAQETQYFGPGTRLLVL.

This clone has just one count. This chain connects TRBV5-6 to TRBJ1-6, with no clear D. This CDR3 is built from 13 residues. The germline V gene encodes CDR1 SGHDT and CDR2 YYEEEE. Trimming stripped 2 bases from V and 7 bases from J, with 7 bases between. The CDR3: CASSLRRNSPLHF. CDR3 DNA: TGTGCCAGCAGCTTAAGGAGAAATTCACCCCTCCACTTT.

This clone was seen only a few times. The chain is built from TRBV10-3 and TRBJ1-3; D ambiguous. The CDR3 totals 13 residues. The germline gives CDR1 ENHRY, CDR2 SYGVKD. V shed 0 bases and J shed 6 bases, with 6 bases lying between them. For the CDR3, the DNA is TGTGCCATCAGTGAGTCTAGGGAAAACACCATATATTTT. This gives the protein CAISESRENTIYF.

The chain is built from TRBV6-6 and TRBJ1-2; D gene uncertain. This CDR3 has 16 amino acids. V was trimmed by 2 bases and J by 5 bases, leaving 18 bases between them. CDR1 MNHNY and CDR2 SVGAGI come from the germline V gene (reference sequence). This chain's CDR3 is CASSYRAAQPQYGYTF. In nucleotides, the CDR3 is TGTGCCAGCAGTTACAGGGCGGCTCAGCCCCAATATGGCTACACCTTC.

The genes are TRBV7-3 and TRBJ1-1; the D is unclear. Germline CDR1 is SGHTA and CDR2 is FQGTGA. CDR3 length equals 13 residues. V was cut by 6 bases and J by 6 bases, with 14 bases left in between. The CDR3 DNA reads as TGTGCCAGCAGTCTCTCGCAGAATGCTGAAGCTTTCTTT. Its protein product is CASSLSQNAEAFF.

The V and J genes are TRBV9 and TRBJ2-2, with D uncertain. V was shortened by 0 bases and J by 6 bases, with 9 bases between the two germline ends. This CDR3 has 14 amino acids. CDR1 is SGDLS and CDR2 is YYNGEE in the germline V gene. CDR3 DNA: TGTGCCAGCAGCGTAGAGTTGATCGCCGGGGAGCTGTTTTTT. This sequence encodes CASSVELIAGELFF.

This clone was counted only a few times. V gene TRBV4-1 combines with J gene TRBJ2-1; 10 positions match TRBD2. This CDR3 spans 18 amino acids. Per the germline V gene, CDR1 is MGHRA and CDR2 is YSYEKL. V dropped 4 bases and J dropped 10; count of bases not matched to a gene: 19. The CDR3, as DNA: TGCGCCAGCAGCCCCGAGGGGATAAGAAGCGGGAGGGCCAGGGAGCAGTTCTTC. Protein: CASSPEGIRSGRAREQFF.

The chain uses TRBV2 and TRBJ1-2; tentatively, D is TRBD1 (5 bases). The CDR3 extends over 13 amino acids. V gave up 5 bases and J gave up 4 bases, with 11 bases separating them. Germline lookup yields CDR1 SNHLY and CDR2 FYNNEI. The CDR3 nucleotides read TGTGCCAGCAGTACCGGGGCGGTCTATGGCTACACCTTC. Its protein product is CASSTGAVYGYTF.

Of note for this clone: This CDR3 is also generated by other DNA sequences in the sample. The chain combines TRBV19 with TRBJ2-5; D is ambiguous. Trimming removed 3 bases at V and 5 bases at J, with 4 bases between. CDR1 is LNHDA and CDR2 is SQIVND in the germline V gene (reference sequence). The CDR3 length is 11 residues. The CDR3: CASSIRETQYF. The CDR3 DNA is TGTGCCAGTAGTATCCGTGAGACCCAGTACTTC.

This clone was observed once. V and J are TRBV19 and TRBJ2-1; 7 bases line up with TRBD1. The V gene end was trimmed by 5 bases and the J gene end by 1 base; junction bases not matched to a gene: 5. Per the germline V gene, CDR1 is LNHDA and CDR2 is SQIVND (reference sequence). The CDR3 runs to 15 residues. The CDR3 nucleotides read TGTGCCAGTAGTGAGACAGGGAGATCCTACAATGAGCAGTTCTTC. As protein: CASSETGRSYNEQFF. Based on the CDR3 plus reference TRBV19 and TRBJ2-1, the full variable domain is DGGITQSPKYLFRKEGQNVTLSCEQNLNHDAMYWYRQDPGQGLRLIYYSQIVNDFQKGDIAEGYSVSREKKESFPLTVTSAQKNPTAFYLCASSETGRSYNEQFFGPGTRLTVL.

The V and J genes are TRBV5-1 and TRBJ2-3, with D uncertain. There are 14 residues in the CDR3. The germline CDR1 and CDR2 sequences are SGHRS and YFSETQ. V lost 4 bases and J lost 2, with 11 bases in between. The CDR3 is CASSTQVLTDTQYF. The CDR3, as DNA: TGCGCCAGCAGCACGCAGGTGCTCACAGATACGCAGTATTTT.

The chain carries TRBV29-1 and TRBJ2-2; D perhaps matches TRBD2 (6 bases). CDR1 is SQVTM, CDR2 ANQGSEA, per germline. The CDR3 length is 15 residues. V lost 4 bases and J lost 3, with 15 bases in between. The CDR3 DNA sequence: TGCAGCGTTGTGACCGGAGGGAGCGACACCGGGGAGCTGTTTTTT. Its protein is CSVVTGGSDTGELFF.

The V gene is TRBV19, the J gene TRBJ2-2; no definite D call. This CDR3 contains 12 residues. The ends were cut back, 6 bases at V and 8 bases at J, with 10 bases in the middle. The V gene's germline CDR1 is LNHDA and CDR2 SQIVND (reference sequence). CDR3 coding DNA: TGTGCCAGTAGCAGAGAGGCTGGGGAGCTGTTTTTT. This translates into CASSREAGELFF.

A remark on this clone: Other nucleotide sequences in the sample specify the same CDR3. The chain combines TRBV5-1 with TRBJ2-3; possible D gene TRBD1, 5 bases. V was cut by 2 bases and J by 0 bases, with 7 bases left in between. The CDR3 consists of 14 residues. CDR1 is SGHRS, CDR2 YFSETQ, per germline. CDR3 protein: CASSLGESTDTQYF. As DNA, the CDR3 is TGCGCCAGCAGCTTAGGGGAAAGCACAGATACGCAGTATTTT.

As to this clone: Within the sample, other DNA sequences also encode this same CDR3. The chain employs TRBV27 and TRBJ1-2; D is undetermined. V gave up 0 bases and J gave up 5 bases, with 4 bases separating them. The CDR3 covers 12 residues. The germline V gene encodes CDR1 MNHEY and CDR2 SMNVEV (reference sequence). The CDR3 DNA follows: TGTGCCAGCAGTTTATCCGGATATGGCTACACCTTC. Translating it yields CASSLSGYGYTF.

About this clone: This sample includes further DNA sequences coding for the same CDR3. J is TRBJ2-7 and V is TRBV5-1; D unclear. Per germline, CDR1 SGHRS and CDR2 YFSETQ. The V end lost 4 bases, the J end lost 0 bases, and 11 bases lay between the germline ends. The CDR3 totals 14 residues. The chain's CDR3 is CASSLDGSSYEQYF. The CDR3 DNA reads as TGCGCCAGCAGCCTAGACGGAAGCTCCTACGAGCAGTACTTC.

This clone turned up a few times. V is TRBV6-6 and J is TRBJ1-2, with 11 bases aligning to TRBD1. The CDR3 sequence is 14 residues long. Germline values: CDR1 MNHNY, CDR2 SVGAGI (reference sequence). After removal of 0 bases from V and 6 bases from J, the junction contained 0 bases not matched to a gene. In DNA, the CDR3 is TGTGCCAGCAGTTACTCGGGACAGGGGGATGGCTACACCTTC. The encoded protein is CASSYSGQGDGYTF.

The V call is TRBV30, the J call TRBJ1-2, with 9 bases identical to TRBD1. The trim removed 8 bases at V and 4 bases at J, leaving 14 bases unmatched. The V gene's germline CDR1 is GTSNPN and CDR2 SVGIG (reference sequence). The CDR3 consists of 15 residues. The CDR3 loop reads CAHTIDKTGGYGYTF. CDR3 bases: TGTGCCCACACCATCGATAAGACAGGGGGCTATGGCTACACCTTC.

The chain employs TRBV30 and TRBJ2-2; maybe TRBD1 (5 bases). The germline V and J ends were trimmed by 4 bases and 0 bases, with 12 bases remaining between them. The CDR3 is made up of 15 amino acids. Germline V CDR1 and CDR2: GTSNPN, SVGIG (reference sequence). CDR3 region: CAWKGDETNTGELFF. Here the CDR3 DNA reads TGTGCCTGGAAAGGGGATGAGACGAACACCGGGGAGCTGTTTTTT.

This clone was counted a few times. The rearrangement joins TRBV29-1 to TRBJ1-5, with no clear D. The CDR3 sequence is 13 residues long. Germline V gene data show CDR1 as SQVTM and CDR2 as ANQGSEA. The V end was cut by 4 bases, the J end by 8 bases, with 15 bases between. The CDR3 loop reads CSVASQVDEPQHF. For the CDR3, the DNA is TGCAGCGTTGCTTCTCAGGTAGATGAGCCCCAGCATTTT.

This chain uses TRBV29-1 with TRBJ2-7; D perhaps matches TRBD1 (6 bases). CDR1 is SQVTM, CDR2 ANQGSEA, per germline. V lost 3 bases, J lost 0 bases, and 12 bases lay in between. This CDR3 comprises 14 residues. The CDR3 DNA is TGCAGCGTTGAGTTGCAGGGGAACTCCTACGAGCAGTACTTC. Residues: CSVELQGNSYEQYF.